The entry below gives a single T cell receptor beta chain sequence along with its context. This entry is derived from a study of blood T cell repertoires in COVID-19. Study as a whole: Collection of acute and convalescent COVID-19 samples took place in the United States, Italy and Spain.

Profiling relied on immunoSEQ multiplex PCR, and the TCRdb table lists in-frame clones only, not all of them. The sample includes 200,000 or so clones, just over 85% of them seen just once. CDR1 and CDR2 from the germline V gene are WNHNN and SYGVQD (reference sequence). The V gene lost 11 bases and the J gene lost 1 base, with 18 bases spanning the gap. This CDR3 comprises 14 residues. This TCR came from an older man with acute or convalescent COVID-19. Sample: peripheral blood. The genes are TRBV10-1 and TRBJ2-7; possible D gene TRBD1, 5 bases. CDR3 DNA sequence: TGCGCCGGACGTTTTGAGCAGGGATCCTACGAGCAGTACTTC. It specifies CAGRFEQGSYEQYF.